A single T cell receptor (beta chain) is shown here with its context. The sample comes from a study of blood T cell repertoires in COVID-19. Across the whole study: Italy, Spain and the United States were the sources of the convalescent and acute COVID-19 samples. Nucleic acid was either cDNA or gDNA, and it came from T cells, B-cell-depleted T cells, or PBMCs.

Germline CDR1 is SQVTM and CDR2 is ANQGSEA. This CDR3 has 14 amino acids. Trimming removed 6 bases from V and 5 bases from J, with 19 bases in between. Original methodology: Researchers report that nucleated cell counts were estimated from reference gene primer amplification. Assay used: immunoSEQ multiplex PCR; TCRdb lists only in-frame clones, some missing. The V and J calls and the clone size are those of that table, but D and trimming were determined from the DNA. The table shows around 25,000 clones, with around 90% occurring only once. The chain combines TRBV29-1 with TRBJ1-1, with D unclear. Sequenced material: peripheral blood. The TCR sequence derives from a man aged 65 to 85 with acute or convalescent COVID-19. This chain's CDR3 is CSVGGLISGTEAFF. CDR3 bases: TGCAGCGTGGGTGGACTCATTAGCGGGACTGAAGCTTTCTTT.